Given below is one T cell receptor beta chain in context. The antigen is undetermined. This sample is part of a study of beta chain features in type 1 diabetes. Whole-study findings and limits: Moderate yet significant TCRB CDR3 shortening was seen in Type 1 diabetes patients in all four CD4+ subsets.

Losses at the gene ends were 6 bases for V and 0 bases for J; bases not matched to a gene: 5. CDR1 and CDR2 (germline): SNHLY, FYNNEI. The CDR3 is made up of 15 amino acids. Investigators reverse transcribed all isolated RNA, so they sequenced expressed TCRB transcripts. TCRdb's table, derived via immunoSEQ multiplex PCR, lists solely in-frame clones and lacks some. The data contain around 150,000 clones, 6.5% to 10% of them seen just once; the ten biggest clones take up 0.54%. The rearrangement joins TRBV2 to TRBJ1-5; 7 bases map to TRBD1. The material sequenced was central memory CD4+ T cells from blood. The source of this sequence is a woman aged 18-30 years with type 1 diabetes. CDR3 DNA: TGTGCCAGCAGCCAGGGACAGTATAGCAATCAGCCCCAGCATTTT. It translates to CASSQGQYSNQPQHF.